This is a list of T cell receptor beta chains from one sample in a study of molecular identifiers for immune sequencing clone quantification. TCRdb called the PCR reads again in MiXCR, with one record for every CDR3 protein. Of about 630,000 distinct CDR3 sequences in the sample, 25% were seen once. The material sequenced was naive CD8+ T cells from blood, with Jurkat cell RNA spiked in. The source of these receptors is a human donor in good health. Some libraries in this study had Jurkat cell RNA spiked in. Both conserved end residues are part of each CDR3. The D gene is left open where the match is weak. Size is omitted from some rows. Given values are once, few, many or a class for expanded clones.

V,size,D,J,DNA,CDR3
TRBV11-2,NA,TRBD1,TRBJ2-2,TGTGCCAGCAGCTTACAGGGGGTATGGACCGGGGAGCTGTTTTTT,CASSLQGVWTGELFF
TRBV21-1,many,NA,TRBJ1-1,TGTGCCAGCAGCAAATCCATGAAGGGCACTGAAGCTTTCTTT,CASSKSMKGTEAFF
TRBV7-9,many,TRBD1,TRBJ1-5,TGTGCCAGCAGCCCCATCGACAGGGACAGCAATCAGCCCCAGCATTTT,CASSPIDRDSNQPQHF
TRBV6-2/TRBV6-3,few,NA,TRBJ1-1,TGTGCCAGCAGGGAACAGGGTTTGGACACTGAAGCTTTCTTT,CASREQGLDTEAFF
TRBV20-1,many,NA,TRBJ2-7,TGCAGTGCTAGCCCCAGCGGCCGCAGTTCCTACGAGCAGTACTTC,CSASPSGRSSYEQYF
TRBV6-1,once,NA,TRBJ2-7,TGTGCCAGCAGTGAAGGTGTGGCAGGGTCGGACGAGCAGTACTTC,CASSEGVAGSDEQYF
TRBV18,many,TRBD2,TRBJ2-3,TGTGCCAGCTCACTACCGACTAGCGCATACACAGATACGCAGTATTTT,CASSLPTSAYTDTQYF
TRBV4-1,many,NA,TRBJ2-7,TGCGCCAGCAGCCAAGTGATTTCGGACAGCTCCTACGAGCAGTACTTC,CASSQVISDSSYEQYF
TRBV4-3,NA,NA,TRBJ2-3,TGCGCCAGCAGCCAAGATCTCGGCTACACAGATACGCAGTATTTT,CASSQDLGYTDTQYF
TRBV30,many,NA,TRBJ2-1,TGTGCCTGGAGTGTACTGGCAGGGGATGAGCAGTTCTTC,CAWSVLAGDEQFF
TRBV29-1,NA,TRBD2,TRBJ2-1,TGCAGCGTGGCCGGGACTAGCGGATCCTACAATGAGCAGTTCTTC,CSVAGTSGSYNEQFF
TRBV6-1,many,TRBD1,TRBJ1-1,TGTGCCAGCAGCCAGGGACAGGGGGAGACTGAAGCTTTCTTT,CASSQGQGETEAFF
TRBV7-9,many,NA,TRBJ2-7,TGTGCCAGCAGTTCTGCCTACGAGCAGTACTTC,CASSSAYEQYF
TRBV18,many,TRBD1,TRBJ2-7,TGTGCCAGCTCACGGGGGACAGGGGGGAACGAGCAGTACTTC,CASSRGTGGNEQYF
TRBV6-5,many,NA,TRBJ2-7,TGTGCCAGCAGTACTGATCCGGGCCCACCCTACGAGCAGTACTTC,CASSTDPGPPYEQYF
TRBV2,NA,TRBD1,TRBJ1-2,TGTGCCAGCGAGGGACAGAACTATGGCTACACCTTC,CASEGQNYGYTF